The clone carrying this T cell receptor (beta chain) was recorded a few times. The entry originates in a study of blood T cells in healthy people across ages. V lost 4 bases, J lost 2 bases, and 5 bases stayed unmatched. This CDR3 has 16 residues. Germline V gene data show CDR1 as WSHSY and CDR2 as SAAADI. Next came a second PCR, run for about 7 to 12 cycles, which used a sample-barcoded 5' primer along with a J-beta primer mix. TCRdb passed the 5' RACE reads through MiXCR, listing each CDR3 protein once. The data contain fewer than 800,000 distinct CDR3 sequences, approximately 21% of them singletons.

The source is a man aged 65-85 years in good health. Sequencing input: blood. The V call is TRBV10-2, the J call TRBJ1-3; 10 bases line up with TRBD1. The CDR3: CASSVKDRGTGNTIYF. The CDR3 DNA follows: TGCGCCAGCAGTGTGAAGGACAGGGGGACTGGAAACACCATATATTTT.